Here is one T cell receptor beta chain with its context. The antigen it binds to is not known. The record has no base qualities; no much larger clone is one base away. This record comes from a study of blood T cell repertoires in COVID-19 (dated by TCRdb to about 2020). About the investigation overall: Samples from collaborators originated in the United States, Italy and Spain and spanned both the acute and convalescent phases of COVID-19. The material from the prospective study consisted of cDNA or gDNA derived from T cells, B-cell-depleted T cells, or PBMCs. Subjects who had been exposed to COVID-19, were actively infected with it, or had recovered from it provided the deeply sampled blood TCRbeta repertoires that made up the dataset. The repertoires were made available in a free public database intended to serve as a resource for research on the immune response to SARS-CoV-2. The samples were drawn from two sources: the first 160 participants of the ongoing ImmuneRACE study, and over 950 subjects contributed by 6 global collaborators. The sample metadata nearly always contained a de-identified subject ID, COVID-19 status, age in years and sex. Where available, HLA class I and class II types were taken from metadata supplied by the sample provider and were not determined by assay-based typing. Overall study results and their limits: Clinical and demographic metadata were provided uncurated, with the amount varying by source and participant.

The CDR3 runs 15 amino acids, cysteine and phenylalanine included. The only DNA kept is the CDR3, 45 bases in frame from the first base. The V end gives up 6 bases and the J end 1 base, leaving 6 bases in the junction not matched to a gene. Via the germline V gene (reference sequence), CDR1 is LNHDA and CDR2 SQIVND. Enrolling through a virtual design, the prospective study's participants ranged in age from roughly 18 to 89 years and lived across 20 to 30 United States geographic areas. In the prospective study, participants were assigned to cohorts based on the clinical history participants reported in a screening survey and a study questionnaire. Recovered participants in ImmuneRACE Cohort 3 were defined as having two consecutive negative NP/OP PCR tests, clearance from a healthcare professional, or resolution of symptoms. Each participant in the prospective study had whole blood, serum and a nasopharyngeal or oropharyngeal swab collected by mobile phlebotomists. Additional blood draws and questionnaires over an approximately 2-month period could optionally be provided by prospective study participants. Blood samples from the prospective study were shipped frozen or at room temperature prior to DNA extraction.

TCRbeta CDR3 regions were amplified from genomic DNA by means of the immunoSEQ Assay, a bias-controlled multiplex PCR. On the study's bioinformatics: The number of nucleated cells in each sample was estimated from the amplification of reference gene primers within the assay. Sequence reads were collapsed and filtered to measure the absolute abundance of every unique TCRbeta CDR3 rearrangement. For each sample, productive Simpson clonality was calculated as the square root of Simpson's diversity index over productive rearrangements. TCRdb provides this immuneACCESS table in a form limited to in-frame rearrangements. Some clones are lacking; in checked studies, under half of them reflect an unresolved V gene, and why the rest are absent is not known. V and J calls and clone size come straight from that table; D and trimming were deduced from the DNA. The sample yields over 250,000 clones; about 92% were counted once. The ten top clones hold roughly 2.6% of the sample.

The sample taken for sequencing was PBMCs or T cells enriched from blood (not recorded which). Recombination connected TRBV19 to TRBJ1-1; 9 central bases correspond to TRBD1. The receptor comes from a man aged 55 to 70 who had recovered from COVID-19. The CDR3 loop reads CASSYTQGANTEAFF. The bases are TGTGCCAGTAGCTATACACAGGGGGCGAACACTGAAGCTTTCTTT.